One T cell receptor (beta chain) is described in this entry. Its antigen is unidentified. The sample belongs to a study of T cell responses to AZD1222 COVID-19 vaccine. The study's findings and limits: There were vaccine-associated CD4 TCRs across spike, dominant at 160-218 and 743-854. Most donors were white British, females outnumbered males, and clonal diversity was possibly underestimated. Two AZD1222 administrations were followed by greater Spike-specific TCR breadth and depth.

Second-dose groups at about 4 or about 12 weeks were pooled. Germline assignment: CDR1 SGHTS and CDR2 YDEGEE. V dropped 5 bases and J dropped 2; count of bases not matched to a gene: 6. CDR3 length: 15 amino acids. Measured with immunoSEQ multiplex PCR; TCRdb has only the in-frame clones, and not every one. The data show around 140,000 clones, roughly 90% seen once. This TCR came from an adult who received the AZD1222 COVID-19 vaccine. The J gene is TRBJ1-4, the V gene TRBV5-8; 7 positions agree with TRBD1. This specimen consisted of peripheral blood, obtained 28 days after the second AZD1222 dose. Written as DNA, the CDR3 is TGTGCCAGCAGACAAGGGACAGCCACTAATGAAAAACTGTTTTTT. Protein: CASRQGTATNEKLFF.